Presented here are 4 T cell receptor beta chains from one specimen sequenced in a study of quantifying T cell responses using KT2 cells. The wider study: RNA was reverse transcribed with TCR alpha and beta constant-region primers.

A single-stranded UMI oligo with SP2 sequence was ligated to cDNA 3' ends. An equimolar mix of RC1.1 and RC1.2 primed the beta chain across TRBC1 and TRBC2. TCRdb recomputed calls from the UMI-ligation and nested PCR reads with MiXCR, one row per CDR3 protein. The top ten clones hold 8.5% to 12% of a sample with approximately 46,000 distinct CDR3 sequences, 11% of them seen once. Sequencing was carried out using PBMCs spiked with cells of the T cell clone KT2. These receptors all stem from a human donor.

This clonotype was detected many times. The chain couples TRBV9 to TRBJ1-2, with D hard to call. In germline, CDR1 is SGDLS, CDR2 YYNGEE. The CDR3 totals 17 residues. Trimming pared 3 bases from V and 3 bases from J, leaving 21 bases between. The CDR3 sequence is CASSAPTSLGFDYGYTF. The CDR3 region has the DNA TGTGCCAGCAGCGCCCCAACAAGTTTGGGGTTCGACTATGGCTACACCTTC.

This clonotype was recorded at least ten times. Written as DNA, the CDR3 is TGCGCCAGCAGCGTCAGCGGCTACGAGCAGTACTTC. As protein: CASSVSGYEQYF. The V gene is TRBV5-1, the J gene TRBJ2-7; D may be TRBD2 (5 bases). CDR1 and CDR2 (germline): SGHRS, YFSETQ. V lost 4 bases and J lost 3, with 8 bases in between. CDR3 length equals 12 residues.

This clonotype was seen only a few times. This chain uses TRBV12-3 or TRBV12-4 with TRBJ1-2; the D is unclear. Between the trimmed V and J ends, which lost 6 bases and 1 base, there was a span of 15 bases. The CDR3 consists of 15 residues. CDR3 coding DNA: TGTGCCAGCAGCCCAGAGTGGGCCAGTAACTATGGCTACACCTTC. Protein product: CASSPEWASNYGYTF.

This sequence joins TRBV18 and TRBJ2-3, with 13 positions matching TRBD2. The V segment lost 1 base and the J segment 7 bases; nucleotides outside the gene matches: 5. Germline CDR1 is KGHSH and CDR2 is LQKENI. The length of the CDR3 is 16 residues. CDR3: CASSPRTSGGAHTQYF. CDR3 sequence (DNA): TGTGCCAGCTCACCACGTACTAGCGGGGGGGCCCATACGCAGTATTTT.